The clone carrying this T cell receptor (beta chain) has a single count. The data derive from a study of blood T cell repertoires in COVID-19. CDR1 and CDR2 from the germline V gene are KGHDR and SFDVKD. V lost 7 bases and J lost 15; bases outside the gene matches: 6. The CDR3 is 12 amino acids. The protocol was immunoSEQ multiplex PCR, while the TCRdb copy is restricted to in-frame clones and leaves out a portion. The top ten hold around a quarter of the sample, which has around 78,000 clones, roughly 85% seen once. Sequencing used peripheral blood. This chain links TRBV24-1 with TRBJ2-1; 12 nucleotides agree with TRBD2. The sequence came from a man over 45 with active or convalescent COVID-19. CDR3 nucleotide sequence: TGTGCCACCAGCCTAGCGGGGGGGCCTCGGTTCTTC. This codes for CATSLAGGPRFF.